A selection of T cell receptor beta chains follows, all from one sample in a study of cytomegalovirus exposure and HLA in healthy donors. Libraries were prepared by immunoSEQ multiplex PCR; TCRdb keeps only in-frame clonotypes and omits some of them. Seen here are 100,000 to 150,000 clones, over 60% observed once, and the top ten hold about 13%. Sample: PBMCs. The receptors were gathered from a woman aged 55-70 years in good health and CMV-seropositive. The CDR3 runs from the conserved cysteine through the conserved F or W. A D gene is named only where the DNA matches it firmly. For some rows the clone size is stated as once, few or many, or as a class when expanded; others skip it.

cdr3_aa: CASSSTGTGGNEQFF
cdr3_nt: TGTGCCAGCAGTTCGACCGGGACAGGGGGCAATGAGCAGTTCTTC
d_call: TRBD1
clone_size: NA
v_call: TRBV7-9
j_call: TRBJ2-1

cdr3_aa: CASSLYRNEQFF
cdr3_nt: TGTGCCAGCAGCCTTTACAGAAATGAGCAGTTCTTC
d_call: NA
clone_size: NA
v_call: TRBV7-2
j_call: TRBJ2-1

cdr3_aa: CASSPPGVDEQFF
cdr3_nt: TGCGCCAGCAGCCCCCCGGGTGTGGATGAGCAGTTCTTC
d_call: NA
clone_size: NA
v_call: TRBV5-1
j_call: TRBJ2-1

cdr3_aa: CASSQVQGAFGNTIYF
cdr3_nt: TGTGCCAGCAGCCAAGTCCAGGGGGCATTTGGAAACACCATATATTTT
d_call: TRBD1
clone_size: NA
v_call: TRBV4-2
j_call: TRBJ1-3

cdr3_aa: CATDRGNPPQHF
cdr3_nt: TGTGCCACAGACAGGGGCAATCCGCCCCAGCATTTT
d_call: TRBD1
clone_size: NA
v_call: TRBV19
j_call: TRBJ1-5

cdr3_aa: CASSELGSFNTIYF
cdr3_nt: TGTGCCAGCAGTGAATTAGGGAGTTTCAACACCATATATTTT
d_call: NA
clone_size: NA
v_call: TRBV25-1
j_call: TRBJ1-3

cdr3_aa: CASSLPGQGARTGELFF
cdr3_nt: TGTGCCAGCAGCTTACCGGGACAGGGGGCAAGGACCGGGGAGCTGTTTTTT
d_call: TRBD1
clone_size: NA
v_call: TRBV7-3
j_call: TRBJ2-2

cdr3_aa: CASSEPWDTAKNGYTF
cdr3_nt: TGTGCCAGCAGTGAACCTTGGGACACGGCTAAGAATGGCTACACCTTC
d_call: NA
clone_size: few
v_call: TRBV25-1
j_call: TRBJ1-2

cdr3_aa: CASMEIAGSNEQYF
cdr3_nt: TGTGCCAGTATGGAAATAGCGGGAAGTAACGAGCAGTACTTC
d_call: TRBD2
clone_size: NA
v_call: TRBV2
j_call: TRBJ2-7

cdr3_aa: CASSLTQGEQYF
cdr3_nt: TGCGCCAGCAGCTTGACCCAGGGCGAGCAGTACTTC
d_call: NA
clone_size: few
v_call: TRBV5-1
j_call: TRBJ2-7

cdr3_aa: CASSPRWDGRVHEQYF
cdr3_nt: TGTGCCAGCAGCCCGCGGTGGGACGGGAGGGTTCACGAGCAGTACTTC
d_call: TRBD2
clone_size: NA
v_call: TRBV7-2
j_call: TRBJ2-7

cdr3_aa: CASSAGQGRNQPQHF
cdr3_nt: TGTGCCAGCAGCGCGGGACAGGGAAGAAATCAGCCCCAGCATTTT
d_call: TRBD1
clone_size: NA
v_call: TRBV9
j_call: TRBJ1-5

cdr3_aa: CASRGGNTGELFF
cdr3_nt: TGTGCCAGCAGAGGAGGGAACACCGGGGAGCTGTTTTTT
d_call: NA
clone_size: NA
v_call: TRBV6-4
j_call: TRBJ2-2

cdr3_aa: CASSPNRGQETQYF
cdr3_nt: TGTGCCAGCAGCCCAAACAGGGGTCAAGAGACCCAGTACTTC
d_call: TRBD1
clone_size: NA
v_call: TRBV7-7
j_call: TRBJ2-5

cdr3_aa: CASSLGNRQGETQYF
cdr3_nt: TGTGCTAGCAGCTTAGGTAACAGGCAAGGGGAGACCCAGTACTTC
d_call: NA
clone_size: once
v_call: TRBV7-7
j_call: TRBJ2-5

cdr3_aa: CASSQILTEQFF
cdr3_nt: TGCGCCAGCAGCCAGATCCTCACGGAGCAGTTCTTC
d_call: NA
clone_size: NA
v_call: TRBV5-1
j_call: TRBJ2-1

cdr3_aa: CASSDNTGLYNEQFF
cdr3_nt: TGTGCCAGCAGCGACAATACGGGACTCTACAATGAGCAGTTCTTC
d_call: NA
clone_size: once
v_call: TRBV9
j_call: TRBJ2-1

cdr3_aa: CASSSQVENTEAFF
cdr3_nt: TGTGCCAGCAGCTCACAGGTGGAGAACACTGAAGCTTTCTTT
d_call: NA
clone_size: NA
v_call: TRBV11-1
j_call: TRBJ1-1

cdr3_aa: CASSTPSGTSNYGYTF
cdr3_nt: TGTGCCAGCAGTACTCCAAGCGGGACATCCAACTATGGCTACACCTTC
d_call: NA
clone_size: NA
v_call: TRBV28
j_call: TRBJ1-2

cdr3_aa: CASSEMDMVENEQFF
cdr3_nt: TGTGCCAGCAGTGAAATGGACATGGTCGAGAATGAGCAGTTCTTC
d_call: NA
clone_size: NA
v_call: TRBV2
j_call: TRBJ2-1

cdr3_aa: CASSLARLALEQYF
cdr3_nt: TGTGCCAGCAGCTTGGCCCGCCTAGCGCTCGAGCAGTACTTC
d_call: NA
clone_size: few
v_call: TRBV11-2
j_call: TRBJ2-7

cdr3_aa: CASSLDKQGEQYF
cdr3_nt: TGTGCCAGCAGCTTAGACAAACAGGGGGAGCAGTACTTC
d_call: TRBD1
clone_size: NA
v_call: TRBV7-2
j_call: TRBJ2-7

cdr3_aa: CASSLGSGDLNTGELFF
cdr3_nt: TGCGCCAGCAGCTTGGGTTCAGGGGACCTGAACACCGGGGAGCTGTTTTTT
d_call: NA
clone_size: NA
v_call: TRBV5-1
j_call: TRBJ2-2

cdr3_aa: CASSPLAGGFDTQYF
cdr3_nt: TGTGCCAGCAGTCCGTTAGCGGGAGGGTTCGATACGCAGTATTTT
d_call: TRBD2
clone_size: few
v_call: TRBV27
j_call: TRBJ2-3

cdr3_aa: CASSPRTASSTDTQYF
cdr3_nt: TGTGCCAGCAGCCCAAGGACAGCTTCTAGCACAGATACGCAGTATTTT
d_call: NA
clone_size: NA
v_call: TRBV9
j_call: TRBJ2-3

cdr3_aa: CASSYTGNTEAFF
cdr3_nt: TGTGCCAGCAGTTATACGGGGAACACTGAAGCTTTCTTT
d_call: NA
clone_size: NA
v_call: TRBV6-1
j_call: TRBJ1-1

cdr3_aa: CASSLVSQGMNTEAFF
cdr3_nt: TGTGCCAGCAGCTTAGTATCCCAGGGAATGAACACTGAAGCTTTCTTT
d_call: NA
clone_size: once
v_call: TRBV7-2
j_call: TRBJ1-1

cdr3_aa: CASSLGWLAGITDTQYF
cdr3_nt: TGTGCCAGCAGCTTGGGGTGGCTAGCGGGGATCACAGATACGCAGTATTTT
d_call: TRBD2
clone_size: NA
v_call: TRBV7-2
j_call: TRBJ2-3

cdr3_aa: CATSRGQVTETQYF
cdr3_nt: TGTGCCACCAGCAGAGGACAGGTAACGGAGACCCAGTACTTC
d_call: NA
clone_size: NA
v_call: TRBV15
j_call: TRBJ2-5

cdr3_aa: CASSYRDRRNQPQHF
cdr3_nt: TGTGCCAGCAGTTACAGGGACAGACGCAATCAGCCCCAGCATTTT
d_call: TRBD1
clone_size: few
v_call: TRBV6-5
j_call: TRBJ1-5

cdr3_aa: CASSFGGSLYEQYF
cdr3_nt: TGTGCCAGCAGCTTCGGGGGATCCCTCTACGAGCAGTACTTC
d_call: NA
clone_size: once
v_call: TRBV7-2
j_call: TRBJ2-7

cdr3_aa: CASSPEGQYNEQFF
cdr3_nt: TGTGCCAGCAGCCCGGAGGGACAGTACAATGAGCAGTTCTTC
d_call: NA
clone_size: few
v_call: TRBV5-4
j_call: TRBJ2-1

cdr3_aa: CASSPTKTGRIRSYNEQFF
cdr3_nt: TGTGCCAGCAGCCCTACAAAGACAGGGAGGATAAGGTCCTACAATGAGCAGTTCTTC
d_call: NA
clone_size: NA
v_call: TRBV7-9
j_call: TRBJ2-1